Detailed here is one T cell receptor (beta chain). The antigen remains unidentified. The junction differs from germline at one of its ends, possibly a read error. Germline-derived CDR1 and CDR2 are SQVTM and ANQGSEA. CDR3 length: 13 residues. This sample stems from a study of tumor and adjacent non-tumor tissue in lung cancer. TCRbeta libraries were built with three rounds of nested PCR, modified from ARM-PCR. TCRdb fed the multiplex PCR reads into MiXCR, producing one record per CDR3 protein. The sample has approximately 68,000 distinct CDR3 sequences, 76% seen once. Study-wide findings and caveats: Tumor tissue had significantly higher TCR diversity than normal lung. Top 100 clones took a larger repertoire share in normal lung. Shorter survival was associated with higher TCR diversity in tumors.

RNA was extracted from bulk tissue without any cell sorting. The normal lung tissue was taken more than 3 cm from the tumor edge. Newly diagnosed lung cancer patients had thoracic surgery in China, August–late 2014, without prior chemotherapy. This TCR was recovered from a man between 60 and 70 years old with non-small cell lung cancer. This sequence joins TRBV29-1 and TRBJ2-7; D possibly uses TRBD1 or TRBD2 (6 bases each). Sequenced: distant non-tumor lung tissue. CDR3 bases: TGTAGCGCAAAGAGGGGGGTCCCCTACGAGCGGTGCTTC. This codes for CSAKRGVPYERCF.